Listed below are T cell receptor beta chains from one sample, sequenced in a study of T-cell reconstitution after alpha-beta-depleted transplantation in children. TCRdb reanalysed the PCR reads using MiXCR and keeps one entry per CDR3 protein. The table has more than 75,000 distinct CDR3 sequences, 23% seen once. The sample consisted of PBMCs, taken before TCRalphabeta/CD19-depleted stem cell transplant. Receptors originate from a boy between 2 and 10 years old with acute lymphoblastic leukemia, due to receive a stem cell transplant. Both conserved end residues are part of each CDR3. Each record gives: clone size, J gene, V gene, D gene, CDR3 DNA, CDR3 protein. A D gene is named only where the DNA matches it firmly. Not all rows give a size; the values are once, few, many and, for expanded clones, a class.

.,TRBJ1-2,TRBV28,.,TGTGCCAGCAGTTTGTGGGCAGACGGTCAATATGGCTACACCTTC,CASSLWADGQYGYTF
.,TRBJ2-7,TRBV27,TRBD2,TGTGCCAGCATTCCCCAGCGGGACTCCTACGAGCAGTACTTC,CASIPQRDSYEQYF
.,TRBJ2-7,TRBV28,.,TGTGCCAGCAGTTCCCCCGGAGGAGGTAACGAGCAGTACTTC,CASSSPGGGNEQYF
.,TRBJ2-1,TRBV4-1,.,TGCGCCAGCAGCCAAGAGTCAGCGGAGGCCTACAATGAGCAGTTCTTC,CASSQESAEAYNEQFF
.,TRBJ1-5,TRBV24-1,.,TGTGCCACCAGTGATTACAATCAGCCCCAGCATTTT,CATSDYNQPQHF
.,TRBJ2-7,TRBV12-3/TRBV12-4,TRBD2,TGTGCCAGCAGTCCCCTAGCGGAGGGCGAGCAGTACTTC,CASSPLAEGEQYF
.,TRBJ2-3,TRBV6-1,.,TGTGCCAGCAGTGAATGGCTGGCCAATACGCAGTATTTT,CASSEWLANTQYF
.,TRBJ2-5,TRBV6-5,.,TGTGCCAGCAGTTACCCCGGGGAGACCCAGTACTTC,CASSYPGETQYF
.,TRBJ2-1,TRBV13,.,TGTGCCAGCAGCTTTGGACAGAGCTCCTACAATGAGCAGTTCTTC,CASSFGQSSYNEQFF
few,TRBJ2-1,TRBV12-3/TRBV12-4,TRBD1,TGTGCCAGCAGTTTATCTCCCGGGACAGGGAGCTCCTACAATGAGCAGTTCTTC,CASSLSPGTGSSYNEQFF
few,TRBJ2-3,TRBV5-4,.,TGTGCCAGCAGCTCGCCGACTGCGGAGGGGCAGATAGATACGCAGTATTTT,CASSSPTAEGQIDTQYF
.,TRBJ2-3,TRBV24-1,.,TGTGCCACCAGTGATTTGGGAGGCGGAGGGGCCTTCGATACGCAGTATTTT,CATSDLGGGGAFDTQYF
few,TRBJ2-3,TRBV9,.,TGTGCCAGCAGTGTGAGTTCGGATACGCAGTATTTT,CASSVSSDTQYF
.,TRBJ2-2,TRBV5-1,.,TGCGCCAGCAGCTTGGGCGCCCAGGGGAACACCGGGGAGCTGTTTTTT,CASSLGAQGNTGELFF
.,TRBJ2-2,TRBV28,.,TGTGCCAGCAGTTTATTTCAGAGAAACACCGGGGAGCTGTTTTTT,CASSLFQRNTGELFF
few,TRBJ1-5,TRBV7-2,.,TGTGCCAGCAGCTTATTTCCCGGCAATCAGCCCCAGCATTTT,CASSLFPGNQPQHF
few,TRBJ2-2,TRBV30,.,TGTGCCTGCCGGGGGGCCCTGAACACCGGGGAGCTGTTTTTT,CACRGALNTGELFF
few,TRBJ2-2,TRBV28,TRBD2,TGTGCCAGCCGGTTAGCGGGAGAAACCGGGGAGCTGTTTTTT,CASRLAGETGELFF
few,TRBJ2-1,TRBV20-1,.,TGCAGTGCCCAGAAGGGGGAGACTGAGCAGTTCTTC,CSAQKGETEQFF
many,TRBJ2-5,TRBV3-1,.,TGTGCCAGCAGCCCCGGTTTACTAGCAGCCGAAGAGACCCAGTACTTC,CASSPGLLAAEETQYF
.,TRBJ1-5,TRBV12-3/TRBV12-4,TRBD1,TGTGCCAGCAGGCTAGGGGGACAGAGATCAAATCAGCCCCAGCATTTT,CASRLGGQRSNQPQHF
few,TRBJ1-2,TRBV28,.,TGTGCCAGCAGTACTCCCCCCGGGACTTACTATGGCTACACCTTC,CASSTPPGTYYGYTF
once,TRBJ2-5,TRBV6-5,.,TGTGCCAGCAGTTACTCTGGGTCCGGTCGGGGGGAGACCCAGTACTTC,CASSYSGSGRGETQYF
many,TRBJ2-1,TRBV10-1,TRBD2,TGCGCCAGCAGTGAGGGGACTAGCGGGAGGTCGGATGAGCAGTTCTTC,CASSEGTSGRSDEQFF
.,TRBJ2-1,TRBV30,TRBD2,TGTGCCTCCAGCGGGAGGAGCTCCTACAATGAGCAGTTCTTC,CASSGRSSYNEQFF
few,TRBJ2-7,TRBV6-1,.,TGTGCCAGCAGTACCCGGGCTAGCCGGGTGGGAGAGCAGTACTTC,CASSTRASRVGEQYF
.,TRBJ2-7,TRBV27,.,TGTGCCAGCAGTTTACTAGCGAGCTCCTACGAGCAGTACTTC,CASSLLASSYEQYF
.,TRBJ2-3,TRBV7-3,.,TGTGCCAGCAGCTTAAGCGGAGCCATCACAGATACGCAGTATTTT,CASSLSGAITDTQYF
once,TRBJ2-1,TRBV11-1,.,TGTGCCAGCAGCTTGGGAGTGGGCGGAGTCCCCTCCTACAATGAGCAGTTCTTC,CASSLGVGGVPSYNEQFF
many,TRBJ1-1,TRBV5-1,.,TGCGCCAGCAGCTTGGATCTAATAGAAGCTTTCTTT,CASSLDLIEAFF
.,TRBJ2-2,TRBV4-1,TRBD1,TGCGCCAGCACCCAGGGGGACAGGGACACCGGGGAGCTGTTTTTT,CASTQGDRDTGELFF
.,TRBJ2-3,TRBV7-8,.,TGTGCCAGCAGCTTAGAGGGAGATACGCAGTATTTT,CASSLEGDTQYF
.,TRBJ1-5,TRBV3-1,.,TGTGCCAGCAGCCAAGGAAGTCATCAGCCCCAGCATTTT,CASSQGSHQPQHF
.,TRBJ2-3,TRBV7-9,.,TGTGCCAGCAGCCCTTGGGAGGGGGCCACAGATACGCAGTATTTT,CASSPWEGATDTQYF
.,TRBJ1-1,TRBV5-1,.,TGCGCCAGCAGCGTAAGGACAGCGGACACTGAAGCTTTCTTT,CASSVRTADTEAFF
.,TRBJ2-5,TRBV28,.,TGTGCCAGCAGTTTAAGATCGTATCCTGGACCTAAGTACTTC,CASSLRSYPGPKYF
once,TRBJ2-3,TRBV12-3/TRBV12-4,TRBD1,TGTGCCAGCAGTCCTCGGACAGGGGTAATAGATACGCAGTATTTT,CASSPRTGVIDTQYF
.,TRBJ2-5,TRBV29-1,.,TGCAGCGTTGTGGCCTGGCGAGGGACCCAGTACTTC,CSVVAWRGTQYF
few,TRBJ2-3,TRBV15,.,TGTGCCACCCAGGAGGCAAGGGGTGCAGATACGCAGTATTTT,CATQEARGADTQYF
.,TRBJ2-2,TRBV11-2,TRBD2,TGTGCCAGCAGCCCCGTCGGGAAGCTAGCGGAGGGAGCAGGGGAGCTGTTTTTT,CASSPVGKLAEGAGELFF
.,TRBJ1-5,TRBV6-1,TRBD1,TGTGCCAGCAGCCTGACAGGGGCCAGCAATCAGCCCCAGCATTTT,CASSLTGASNQPQHF
few,TRBJ2-4,TRBV28,TRBD2,TGTGCCAGCGTGGCTAGCGGGGTAAACATTCAGTACTTC,CASVASGVNIQYF
.,TRBJ1-1,TRBV5-6,TRBD1,TGTGCCAGCAGAGAGACAGGGTGGAACACTGAAGCTTTCTTT,CASRETGWNTEAFF
few,TRBJ2-7,TRBV7-2,.,TGTGCCAGCAGCTTGAACGGGAATCAGTACGAGCAGTACTTC,CASSLNGNQYEQYF
many,TRBJ1-2,TRBV28,.,TGTGCCAGCAGTTTTAACCGTCGGGGGCAAGGCTACACCTTC,CASSFNRRGQGYTF
few,TRBJ2-1,TRBV12-3/TRBV12-4,.,TGTGCCAGCAGTGCGGATGACGACGCTGGTGAGCAGTTCTTC,CASSADDDAGEQFF
many,TRBJ1-2,TRBV7-2,TRBD1,TGTGCCAGCAGCTCCCCCCTGGGACAGAACTATGGCTACACCTTC,CASSSPLGQNYGYTF
.,TRBJ2-1,TRBV15,TRBD1,TGTGCCACCAGCAGCTACCGGGACAGGGGTAGGAATGAGCAGTTCTTC,CATSSYRDRGRNEQFF
few,TRBJ2-7,TRBV3-1,TRBD2,TGTGCCAGCAGTACAACTAGCGGGAGACCAAAAGGGCAGTACTTC,CASSTTSGRPKGQYF
.,TRBJ2-7,TRBV3-1,TRBD1,TGTGCCAGCAGCCGGTCGGGACAGTCCGAGCAGTACTTC,CASSRSGQSEQYF
many,TRBJ1-1,TRBV9,TRBD1,TGTGCCAGCAGCGACGGACAGGACGGGGGAACTTGGGGCACTGAAGCTTTCTTT,CASSDGQDGGTWGTEAFF
many,TRBJ2-1,TRBV2,.,TGTGCCAGCAGTGATGGGTCGGGGAATGAGCAGTTCTTC,CASSDGSGNEQFF
many,TRBJ2-3,TRBV5-1,.,TGCGCCAGCAGCCCGACAACTAGACAAGATACGCAGTATTTT,CASSPTTRQDTQYF
many,TRBJ2-1,TRBV7-2,TRBD2,TGTGCCAGCAGCTTAATTGGTAGCGGGAGATTTAATGAGCAGTTCTTC,CASSLIGSGRFNEQFF
once,TRBJ2-7,TRBV6-5,TRBD2,TGTGCCAGCAGTTACTCCACTAGCGGGAGCCCCAGCTCCTACGAGCAGTACTTC,CASSYSTSGSPSSYEQYF